Shown below are 18 T cell receptor beta chains from a single sample sequenced in a study of blood T cells in healthy people across ages. The use of a sample-barcoded 5' primer and a J-beta primer mix characterized a second PCR of roughly 6 to 11 cycles. From the 5' RACE reads, TCRdb called clonotypes with MiXCR, one entry per CDR3 protein. The sample records 1.6 million or so distinct CDR3 sequences, roughly 32% being singletons. The specimen sequenced was blood. The receptors come from a woman in her twenties or thirties in good health.

There are a few counts of this clonotype. The chain recombines TRBV7-6 with TRBJ2-2; the match to TRBD2 covers 10 bases. CDR1 is SGHVS, CDR2 FNYEAQ, per germline. There are 14 residues in the CDR3. The V segment lost 9 bases and the J segment 4 bases; nucleotides outside the gene matches: 5. The chain's CDR3 is CASGRTSGTGELFF. The CDR3 coding sequence is TGTGCCAGTGGACGGACTAGCGGCACCGGGGAGCTGTTTTTT.

The chain couples TRBV7-6 to TRBJ2-6, with D possibly matching TRBD2 (5 bases). The V end was cut by 2 bases, the J end by 2 bases, with 7 bases between. The CDR3 is 15 amino acids. Germline V gene sequence: CDR1 SGHVS, CDR2 FNYEAQ. Here the CDR3 reads CASSLTSPGANVLTF. In DNA form, the CDR3 reads TGTGCCAGCAGCTTAACTAGTCCTGGGGCCAACGTCCTGACTTTC. The whole variable domain, remainder taken from reference TRBV7-6 and TRBJ2-6, is GAGVSQSPRYKVTKRGQDVALRCDPISGHVSLYWYRQALGQGPEFLTYFNYEAQQDKSGLPNDRFSAERPEGSISTLTIQRTEQRDSAMYRCASSLTSPGANVLTFGAGSRLTVL.

J is TRBJ2-5 and V is TRBV12-3 or TRBV12-4, with TRBD2 matching 14 bases. The CDR3 length is 19 residues. V dropped 6 bases and J dropped 4; count of bases not matched to a gene: 16. CDR3 DNA: TGTGCCAGCAGCCTATATGGGCGAGGACTAGCGGGAGGAGGAGAGACCCAGTACTTC. This encodes CASSLYGRGLAGGGETQYF.

The table lists this clonotype with a few counts. The chain employs TRBV29-1 and TRBJ2-5; TRBD2 matches at 8 bases. CDR3 size: 12 residues. The germline CDR1 and CDR2 sequences are SQVTM and ANQGSEA. Trimming cost V 8 bases and J 5 bases; bases outside gene matches: 7. CDR3 nucleotide sequence: TGCAGCCACGCGGGCGGGGGGGAGACCCAGTACTTC. Protein sequence: CSHAGGGETQYF.

For this clonotype: Germline is not matched at one junction end, which may reflect a read error. The rearrangement joins TRBV10-3 to TRBJ2-1; TRBD2 matches 13 bases. The germline CDR1 and CDR2 sequences are ENHRY and SYGVKD. This CDR3 has 16 amino acids. The CDR3 nucleotides read TGTGCCATCAGTGCTGGGACTAGCGGGGCGTACAGTGAGCAGTTCTTC. It is translated as CAISAGTSGAYSEQFF.

J is TRBJ2-3 and V is TRBV5-1; 13 bases are a match to TRBD2. The germline V gene encodes CDR1 SGHRS and CDR2 YFSETQ. With 3 bases clipped from V and 0 bases from J, the junction kept 10 bases outside the gene matches. The CDR3 has 19 residues. The CDR3 DNA reads TGCGCCAGCAGCTCGGGACTAGCGGGGTTAGCTGGTAGCACAGATACGCAGTATTTT. This sequence encodes CASSSGLAGLAGSTDTQYF.

This clonotype occurred a few times. The gene calls are TRBV6-2 or TRBV6-3 and TRBJ2-7, with 13 bases lining up with TRBD2. This CDR3 region has 17 residues. Germline-derived CDR1 and CDR2 are MNHEY and SVGEGT. V dropped 4 bases and J dropped 2; count of bases not matched to a gene: 8. CDR3 coding DNA: TGTGCCAGCAGTTCCCTCGGACTAGCGGGGGCCGCCTACGAGCAGTACTTC. It encodes CASSSLGLAGAAYEQYF.

This clonotype was picked up a small number of times. The CDR3 DNA is TGTGCCAGCAGTCAGGGGGACCCGTGGCGGGGGGAAGAGACCCAGTACTTC. Amino acids: CASSQGDPWRGEETQYF. J is TRBJ2-5 and V is TRBV6-2 or TRBV6-3; weak D call: TRBD2 (8 bases). There are 17 residues in the CDR3. The V gene's germline CDR1 is MNHEY and CDR2 SVGEGT. The germline V and J ends were trimmed by 5 bases and 3 bases, with 22 bases remaining between them.

The genes are TRBV21-1 and TRBJ2-7. TRBV21-1 is termed a pseudogene. There are 16 residues in the CDR3. CDR3 DNA sequence: TGTGCCAGCAGCGAAAAGCGGTCGCTGGTCTCCTACGAGCAGTACTTC. Its translation: CASSEKRSLVSYEQYF.

The chain links TRBV5-4 to TRBJ2-3; D is perhaps TRBD2 (7 bases). CDR1 is SGHNT and CDR2 is YYREEE in the germline V gene (reference sequence). Trimming stripped 4 bases from V and 4 bases from J, with 16 bases between. The CDR3 is made up of 15 amino acids. CDR3 sequence reads: CASSAGGGYADTQYF. CDR3 nucleotide sequence: TGTGCCAGCAGCGCTGGGGGGGGCTACGCAGATACGCAGTATTTT.

The chain couples TRBV20-1 to TRBJ2-7; 7 bases line up with TRBD2. With 3 bases clipped from V and 3 bases from J, the junction kept 5 bases outside the gene matches. Germline lookup yields CDR1 DFQATT and CDR2 SNEGSKA (reference sequence). The CDR3 extends over 13 amino acids. The CDR3 is CSASPGGFYEQYF. CDR3 nucleotides: TGCAGTGCTAGCCCCGGGGGGTTCTACGAGCAGTACTTC.

The V and J genes are TRBV3-1 and TRBJ2-7; perhaps TRBD2 as D (5 bases). The J call may be wrong; the DNA end is better matched by TRBJ2-5. CDR3 size: 15 residues. Germline lookup yields CDR1 LGHDT and CDR2 YNNKEL (reference sequence). CDR3 sequence: CASSPYLGSGETQYF. The CDR3 DNA follows: TGTGCCAGCAGCCCGTACCTAGGGAGCGGAGAGACCCAGTACTTC.

CDR3 sequence: CASSSEFGVRGYTF. The CDR3 nucleotides are TGCGCCAGCAGCTCCGAGTTTGGGGTAAGGGGCTACACCTTC. The chain carries TRBV4-1 and TRBJ1-2, with D uncertain. Germline V gives CDR1 MGHRA, CDR2 YSYEKL. This CDR3 contains 14 residues. Trimming shortened V by 5 bases and J by 8 bases, and 18 bases separated the two germline ends.

The V gene is TRBV6-6, the J gene TRBJ2-3; perhaps TRBD1 as D (6 bases). Germline CDR1 MNHNY, CDR2 SVGAGI (reference sequence). The length of the CDR3 is 15 residues. Trimming removed 2 bases from V and 5 bases from J, with 14 bases in between. The CDR3, as DNA: TGTGCCAGCAGTTACGCGGTAGGGACACTAGATACGCAGTATTTT. Its translation is CASSYAVGTLDTQYF.

Notes on this clonotype: One end of the junction is discordant with germline, which a read error may explain. This chain uses TRBV7-9 with TRBJ1-1; possibly TRBD1 for D (6 bases). This CDR3 has 14 residues. Germline loops: CDR1 SEHNR, CDR2 FQNEAQ (reference sequence). The CDR3 DNA reads as TGTGCCAGCAGCATTAAGGGGGGGAACACTGAGGCTTTCTTT. Encoded protein: CASSIKGGNTEAFF.

On this clonotype itself: The junction departs from the called germline gene at one end, perhaps through a read error. This chain links TRBV11-2 with TRBJ2-7; 9 nucleotides align to TRBD2. This CDR3 spans 13 amino acids. Germline lookup yields CDR1 SGHAT and CDR2 FQNNGV. Here the CDR3 reads CAGSGRTLQGQYF. CDR3 in DNA: TGTGCCGGCAGCGGGAGGACGCTCCAGGGGCAGTACTTC.

This clonotype has only one observation. One end of the junction fails to match germline, which may point to a read error. The chain joins TRBV12-3 or TRBV12-4 to TRBJ2-3; TRBD2 agrees at 10 bases. The CDR3 covers 17 residues. The CDR3 DNA reads TGTGCCAGCAGTTATTCTAGCGGGAGTTTAAGCACAGATGCGCAGTATTTT. Encoded protein: CASSYSSGSLSTDAQYF.

At least ten counts were recorded for this clonotype. The rearrangement uses TRBV4-1 and TRBJ1-6; D gene ambiguous. CDR3 length: 12 amino acids. Germline V gives CDR1 MGHRA, CDR2 YSYEKL. V was trimmed by 1 base and J by 10 bases, leaving 5 bases between them. The CDR3 region has the DNA TGCGCCAGCAGCCAAGCTGCCTCACCCCTCCACTTT. This gives the protein CASSQAASPLHF.